This T cell receptor (beta chain) was documented in a study of a mutant IDH1 vaccine in newly diagnosed glioma. On the study more broadly: Treated patients, averaging around 40 years, were around 60% male and about 40% female. Patients were pretreated with radiotherapy, temozolomide, or both, mostly both.

Time point given: baseline, week 1 (first vaccination visit). Sample treatment: pre-vaccination baseline after standard-of-care therapy. The CDR3 contains 12 residues. The V segment lost 3 bases and the J segment 10 bases; nucleotides outside the gene matches: 4. The germline gives CDR1 LNHDA, CDR2 SQIVND (reference sequence). Sequencing used immunoSEQ multiplex PCR; TCRdb keeps in-frame clones, though not all of them. The sample records just under 95,000 clones, about 82% being singletons. The source material was PBMCs, sampled from a glioma patient treated with radiotherapy, temozolomide or both. This chain connects TRBV19 to TRBJ1-1; 8 positions agree with TRBD1. This TCR was sampled from a man aged 35-49 years with glioma. Here the CDR3 DNA reads TGTGCCAGTAGTATGCTACAGGGGGGAGCTTTCTTT. It is translated as CASSMLQGGAFF.